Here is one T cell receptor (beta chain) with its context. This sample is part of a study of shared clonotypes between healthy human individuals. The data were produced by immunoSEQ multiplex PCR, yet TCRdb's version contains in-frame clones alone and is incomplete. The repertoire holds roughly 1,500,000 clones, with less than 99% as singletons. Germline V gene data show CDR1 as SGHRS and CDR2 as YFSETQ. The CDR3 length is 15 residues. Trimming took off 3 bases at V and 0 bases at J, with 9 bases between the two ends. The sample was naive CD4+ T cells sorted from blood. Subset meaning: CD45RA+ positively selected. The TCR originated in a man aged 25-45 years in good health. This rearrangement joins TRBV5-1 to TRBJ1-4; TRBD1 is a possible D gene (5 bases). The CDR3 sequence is CASSSGAATNEKLFF. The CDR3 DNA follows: TGCGCCAGCAGCTCCGGGGCTGCAACTAATGAAAAACTGTTTTTT.